The rows below give T cell receptor beta chains drawn from one sample of a study of blood T cells in healthy people across ages. TCRdb reanalysed the 5' RACE reads using MiXCR and keeps one entry per CDR3 protein. The table shows 920,000 or so distinct CDR3 sequences, with 40% to 50% occurring only once. The sequenced sample consisted of blood. The source of these receptors is a woman aged 55-75 years in good health. Each CDR3 is given with its conserved first and last residue. D genes are given only for firm matches. Not every row has a clone size; where given, it reads once, few, many or a size class.

CDR3 DNA | CDR3 protein | clone size | V gene | D gene | J gene
TGTGCCAGCAGTGAGGGACTGGATCGAAATGAGCAGTTCTTC | CASSEGLDRNEQFF | - | TRBV2 | - | TRBJ2-1
TGCAGTGTTAGAGATGACAGGGGCCTCTACGAGCAGTACTTC | CSVRDDRGLYEQYF | - | TRBV20-1 | TRBD1 | TRBJ2-7
TGTGCCAGCAGCCAAGATCAGCTTTCTAGCGGGAGTTGGTACAATGAGCAGTTCTTC | CASSQDQLSSGSWYNEQFF | few | TRBV3-1 | TRBD2 | TRBJ2-1
TGCAGCGCCGTGGACAGCTATGGCTACACCTTC | CSAVDSYGYTF | many | TRBV29-1 | - | TRBJ1-2
TGTGCCAGCAGTGAATTCCTGGACAGCAAGCTCCAAGATACCCAGTACTTC | CASSEFLDSKLQDTQYF | - | TRBV25-1 | - | TRBJ2-5
TGCAGCGCTGTAGAAGATACGCAGTATTTT | CSAVEDTQYF | few | TRBV29-1 | - | TRBJ2-3
TGTGCCAGCAGTCTGGGACGGACCATTCAGTACTTC | CASSLGRTIQYF | - | TRBV12-3/TRBV12-4 | - | TRBJ2-4
TGCAGTGCTAGCGGGAGGTACAATGAGCAGTACTTC | CSASGRYNEQYF | - | TRBV20-1 | TRBD2 | TRBJ2-7
TGCAGCGCAGTGGACAGGGGTGGAACTGAAGCTTTCTTT | CSAVDRGGTEAFF | once | TRBV29-1 | TRBD1 | TRBJ1-1
TGTGCCAGCAGCCAAGGCTCCCTTCCTGAAGCTTTCTTT | CASSQGSLPEAFF | many | TRBV4-2 | - | TRBJ1-1
TGTGCCACCAGCGGAGGACAGGGCAGGGAGACCCAGTACTTC | CATSGGQGRETQYF | few | TRBV15 | TRBD1 | TRBJ2-5
TGTGCCAGCAGTGAGGCGGTGGGGACAGCCATCTACACAGATACGCAGTATTTT | CASSEAVGTAIYTDTQYF | few | TRBV11-1 | TRBD1 | TRBJ2-3
TGTGCCAGCAGGTCCCAAGGGGGGCCCAATGAGCAGTTCTTC | CASRSQGGPNEQFF | - | TRBV27 | - | TRBJ2-1
TGTGCCTGGAAAATAGACAATGAGCAGTTCTTC | CAWKIDNEQFF | few | TRBV30 | - | TRBJ2-1
TGTGCCAGCAGCTTAGATCGGGGGCGGGAGGCCCATGAGCAGTTCTTC | CASSLDRGREAHEQFF | - | TRBV11-3 | TRBD2 | TRBJ2-1
TGCAGTGCTAGAGAGGTGCTCGGGTCCCGATCCTACAATGAGCAGTTCTTC | CSAREVLGSRSYNEQFF | - | TRBV20-1 | - | TRBJ2-1
TGTGCCAGCAGCCACCCCTCCGGGGGAGGGACCCAGTACTTC | CASSHPSGGGTQYF | - | TRBV3-1 | - | TRBJ2-5
TGTGCCAGCAGCGTAGGGGACAGCACAGATACGCTGTATTTT | CASSVGDSTDTLYF | - | TRBV9 | TRBD1 | TRBJ2-3
TGCAGTGCCCCGGGCCAGATCGAGGAGCAGTTCTTC | CSAPGQIEEQFF | - | TRBV20-1 | - | TRBJ2-1
TGTGCCAGCAGCTCAGGGCCGCCATATTCCTACGAGCAGTACTTC | CASSSGPPYSYEQYF | - | TRBV7-9 | - | TRBJ2-7
TGTGCCAGCAGCCTAAAGCCGGGACAGGGGGGGTATTTT | CASSLKPGQGGYF | - | TRBV7-3 | TRBD1 | TRBJ2-3
TGTGCCAGCAGTTACACCCGGGACAGGGAGGGCAATCAGCCCCAGCATTTT | CASSYTRDREGNQPQHF | once | TRBV6-2/TRBV6-3 | TRBD1 | TRBJ1-5
TGTGCCAGCAGTTTAGCCCCGGGACAGCTATCCTACGAGCAGTACTTC | CASSLAPGQLSYEQYF | few | TRBV28 | TRBD1 | TRBJ2-7
TGTGCCAGCACTTTTACAATAGCGGGAGACTCCTACGAGCAGTACTTC | CASTFTIAGDSYEQYF | few | TRBV12-3/TRBV12-4 | TRBD2 | TRBJ2-7
TGTGCCATCAGTGAAGGACAGGGAATCTACGAGCAGTACTTC | CAISEGQGIYEQYF | few | TRBV10-3 | TRBD1 | TRBJ2-7
TGTGCCAGCAGCCTAACAGGGCGCCATGGCTACACCTTC | CASSLTGRHGYTF | many | TRBV6-5 | - | TRBJ1-2
TGTGCCAGCAGTGAAGGTAGCGGGAGAGGAGATACGCAGTATTTT | CASSEGSGRGDTQYF | - | TRBV2 | TRBD2 | TRBJ2-3
TGCAGTGCTAGAATCGGGGGGGGTACCGGGGAGCTGTTTTTT | CSARIGGGTGELFF | - | TRBV20-1 | TRBD2 | TRBJ2-2
TGTGCCATCAATGGACAGGGGGCGCGCACCGGGGAGCTGTTTTTT | CAINGQGARTGELFF | - | TRBV10-3 | TRBD1 | TRBJ2-2
TGTGCCAGCAGTTTGTGGCTGGGGGCGGGAGCAGATACGCAGTATTTT | CASSLWLGAGADTQYF | many | TRBV12-3/TRBV12-4 | - | TRBJ2-3
TGCGCCAGCAGCACTACAGGGGGCTTGGGGAATGAGCAGTTCTTC | CASSTTGGLGNEQFF | - | TRBV5-1 | TRBD1 | TRBJ2-1
TGTGCCAGCAGTTGGACTAGCGGGGATAGCTCCTACAATGAGCAGTTCTTC | CASSWTSGDSSYNEQFF | many | TRBV12-3/TRBV12-4 | TRBD2 | TRBJ2-1
TGTGCCAGCATCCGGGACAGGGCCCCCTACGAGCAGTACTTC | CASIRDRAPYEQYF | many | TRBV6-1 | TRBD1 | TRBJ2-7
TGCGCCAGCAGCATAACCGGGATTCAGTACTTC | CASSITGIQYF | few | TRBV5-1 | - | TRBJ2-4
TGTGCCAGCAGCTCGGGGGATAGAGAGACCCAGTACTTC | CASSSGDRETQYF | - | TRBV6-1 | - | TRBJ2-5
TGTGCCAGCAGTTCTAGACAGGGGGCGATTTATGGCTACACCTTC | CASSSRQGAIYGYTF | - | TRBV6-5 | TRBD1 | TRBJ1-2
TGCAGTGCGAGGGACAGCCGGGGGCAGCCCCAGCATTTT | CSARDSRGQPQHF | - | TRBV20-1 | TRBD1 | TRBJ1-5
TGTGCCAGCAGCTTGGGGGTGCTCGGGAAGCCCCAGCATTTT | CASSLGVLGKPQHF | many | TRBV7-2 | - | TRBJ1-5
TGTGCCAGCAGCCAAGTACAGGGCAACGAGCAGTACTTC | CASSQVQGNEQYF | few | TRBV4-2 | - | TRBJ2-7
TGCAGTGCTAGAGATGACGCAGACTACTCTGGGGCCAACGTCCTGACTTTC | CSARDDADYSGANVLTF | few | TRBV20-1 | - | TRBJ2-6
TGTGCCAGCAGTGGCCGGGCCGACCCTAATCAGCCCCAGCATTTT | CASSGRADPNQPQHF | - | TRBV27 | - | TRBJ1-5
TGCGCCAGCAGTTTAACTAGCGGGATTCCCTACGAGCAGTACTTC | CASSLTSGIPYEQYF | - | TRBV10-1 | TRBD2 | TRBJ2-7
TGCAGTGCCAAGATGGGGGTCTACGAGCAGTACTTC | CSAKMGVYEQYF | - | TRBV20-1 | - | TRBJ2-7
TGTGCCACCAGAGGGACTACGCATCAAGAGACCCAGTTCTTC | CATRGTTHQETQFF | once | TRBV15 | TRBD2 | TRBJ2-1
TGTGCCAGCAGTACAAACCTAGCGGAGGAGACCCAGTACTTC | CASSTNLAEETQYF | - | TRBV12-3/TRBV12-4 | TRBD2 | TRBJ2-5
TGTGCCAGCACCTCCGGAGGTCTATCACGAATCAGCACAGATACGCAGTATTTT | CASTSGGLSRISTDTQYF | few | TRBV27 | - | TRBJ2-3
TGTGCCAGCAGCCGCGGTAGAGGATCAATACAAAAGACCCAGTACTTC | CASSRGRGSIQKTQYF | - | TRBV7-7 | - | TRBJ2-5
TGCAGTGCTAGTCTCATAGCGCGAGGGCGCACAGATACGCAGTATTTT | CSASLIARGRTDTQYF | - | TRBV20-1 | - | TRBJ2-3